The clone carrying this T cell receptor beta chain was counted only a few times. The antigen is not known. The data are from a study of T cells after yellow fever vaccination. About the research overall: Low-cell-number fractions underwent preparation using SMART-Seq v4 Ultra Low Input. Overall study results and limits: FACS-sorted repertoires might harbor abundant contaminating clonotypes from the bulk population. There was a small share of clonotypes that showed up in both the CD4 and CD8 compartments.

The TCR cDNA carried a universal primer site and UMIs from 5'RACE template switching. TCRdb fed the 5' RACE reads into MiXCR, producing one record per CDR3 protein. The table has some 350,000 distinct CDR3 sequences, roughly 10% seen once; the top ten hold 15% to 20%. V lost 6 bases and J lost 2; bases outside the gene matches: 9. This CDR3 is 15 amino acids long. Germline V gives CDR1 SGHDN, CDR2 FVKESK. The sample consisted of PBMCs, taken on the day of the first yellow fever vaccination. This chain connects TRBV14 to TRBJ1-2; TRBD1 matches 7 bases. This receptor was taken from a man aged 18 to 29 who received the YFV17D yellow fever vaccine. CDR3 DNA: TGTGCCAGCAGACATTCCGGGACAGCCAACTATGGCTACACCTTC. This translates into CASRHSGTANYGYTF.